This T cell receptor (beta chain) was identified during a study of cytomegalovirus exposure and HLA in healthy donors. Regarding this clone: Its cognate antigen is unknown.

The primer mix had 60 Vbeta and 13 Jbeta primers. Method: immunoSEQ multiplex PCR; TCRdb's copy keeps in-frame clones and lacks some. The sample has tens of thousands of clones, less than 80% seen once. The CDR3 runs to 15 residues. The germline V gene has CDR1 LNHDA and CDR2 SQIVND (reference sequence). V lost 1 base to trimming and J lost 9 bases; unmatched junction nucleotides: 8. Broader study findings: An observed cluster of highly shared sequence variants was recorded as a likely sequencing artifact.

Sequenced sample: PBMCs. This TCR was sampled from a woman aged 40 to 50 in good health and CMV-seronegative. The gene calls are TRBV19 and TRBJ1-5, with 8 bases aligning to TRBD1. In DNA form, the CDR3 reads TGTGCCAGTAGTATAGCGGACAGGGACCCTTGGCCCCAGCATTTT. It translates to CASSIADRDPWPQHF.